The 30 T cell receptor beta chains given below trace back to one sample, sequenced in a study of T-cell memory formation after mild COVID-19. TCRdb passed the 5' RACE reads through MiXCR, listing each CDR3 protein once. The sample has approximately 570,000 distinct CDR3 sequences, roughly 17% seen once. Sequencing was done on a sample of PBMCs or a T cell subset sorted from them (not recorded which). The receptors stem from an adult woman who had mild COVID-19 (a few samples of this study predate the infection). Cell type and time point are not known.

The chain recombines TRBV6-1 with TRBJ2-2; D possibly corresponds to TRBD2 (6 bases). Germline V gives CDR1 MNHNS, CDR2 SASEGT. Trimming cost V 4 bases and J 7 bases, with 13 bases left between them. This CDR3 spans 14 amino acids. In DNA, the CDR3 is TGTGCCAGCAGTGGGGGGAGGATAAACGGGGAGCTGTTTTTT. Amino acid sequence: CASSGGRINGELFF.

This clonotype turned up a few times. The rearrangement joins TRBV24-1 to TRBJ2-2; 7 positions agree with TRBD2. Unmatched junction bases numbered 3, after V lost 1 base and J lost 2 bases. The CDR3 totals 16 residues. Germline V gives CDR1 KGHDR, CDR2 SFDVKD. CDR3 sequence reads: CATSDFGGGNTGELFF. CDR3 nucleotides: TGTGCCACCAGTGATTTCGGCGGGGGAAACACCGGGGAGCTGTTTTTT.

This rearrangement joins TRBV7-2 to TRBJ2-7; 12 bases align to TRBD2. The CDR3 length is 16 residues. With 3 bases clipped from V and 0 bases from J, the junction kept 3 bases outside the gene matches. Germline CDR1 SGHTA, CDR2 FQGNSA. The CDR3 here is CASSFGLAGSSYEQYF. The CDR3 coding sequence is TGTGCCAGCAGCTTCGGACTAGCGGGGAGCTCCTACGAGCAGTACTTC.

V gene TRBV12-3 or TRBV12-4 combines with J gene TRBJ2-2; no firm D call. The CDR3 is 14 residues long. Trimming took 6 bases from V and 0 from J, leaving 8 bases between them. The CDR3 is CASRSKTNTGELFF. CDR3 nucleotide sequence: TGTGCCAGCAGATCTAAGACGAACACCGGGGAGCTGTTTTTT.

The sample holds a few counts of this clonotype. The chain couples TRBV9 to TRBJ2-5, with D unclear. The CDR3 covers 15 residues. V was shortened by 0 bases and J by 0 bases, with 9 bases between the two germline ends. Germline V gene lookup returns CDR1 SGDLS and CDR2 YYNGEE. The CDR3 sequence: CASSVGSWDQETQYF. The CDR3 region has the DNA TGTGCCAGCAGCGTAGGTTCATGGGACCAAGAGACCCAGTACTTC.

CDR3 amino acids: CASSTGTLTDTQYF. The CDR3 DNA sequence: TGTGCCAGCAGTACCGGGACTCTCACAGATACGCAGTATTTT. This rearrangement joins TRBV6-6 to TRBJ2-3; weak D call: TRBD2 (6 bases). The germline V and J ends were trimmed by 5 bases and 2 bases, with 11 bases remaining between them. The CDR3 is 14 residues long. CDR1 is MNHNY and CDR2 is SVGAGI in the germline V gene (reference sequence).

This clonotype occurred a few times. The J gene is TRBJ2-3, the V gene TRBV5-1; 10 bases fit TRBD2. The CDR3 loop spans 14 amino acids. The germline gives CDR1 SGHRS, CDR2 YFSETQ. The ends lost 5 bases at V and 5 bases at J; junction bases unmatched: 5. The CDR3 protein is CASSETSGRDTQYF. CDR3 sequence (DNA): TGCGCCAGCAGTGAGACTAGCGGGCGAGATACGCAGTATTTT.

This sequence joins TRBV14 and TRBJ2-2, with 8 bases lining up with TRBD1. The CDR3 runs 16 residues. Per germline, CDR1 SGHDN and CDR2 FVKESK. V lost 5 bases, J lost 6 bases, and 11 bases stayed unmatched. The CDR3 here is CASSDWTGIGSGELFF. CDR3 in DNA: TGTGCCAGCAGCGACTGGACAGGGATTGGTTCCGGGGAGCTGTTTTTT. The full variable domain, completed using reference TRBV14 and TRBJ2-2, is EAGVTQFPSHSVIEKGQTVTLRCDPISGHDNLYWYRRVMGKEIKFLLHFVKESKQDESGMPNNRFLAERTGGTYSTLKVQPAELEDSGVYFCASSDWTGIGSGELFFGEGSRLTVL.

This clonotype was seen a few times. The chain carries TRBV5-1 and TRBJ2-6; 12 bases map to TRBD1. The CDR3 loop spans 18 amino acids. CDR1 is SGHRS, CDR2 YFSETQ, per germline. After removal of 5 bases from V and 3 bases from J, the junction contained 9 bases not matched to a gene. The CDR3 DNA reads as TGCGCCAGCAGTCAACCCGGGACAGGGGGCCGTGGGGCCAACGTCCTGACTTTC. Translation: CASSQPGTGGRGANVLTF.

This clonotype was counted a few times. Here the CDR3 DNA reads TGTGCCAGCAGCTTACCGACGCGTCGGGAGGACAATGAGCAGTTCTTC. Translated, it gives CASSLPTRREDNEQFF. The chain links TRBV7-8 to TRBJ2-1; 7 bases line up with TRBD2. This CDR3 comprises 16 residues. From germline, CDR1 is SGHVS and CDR2 FQNEAQ. The V segment lost 2 bases and the J segment 5 bases; nucleotides outside the gene matches: 9.

Only a few counts were recorded for this clonotype. The rearrangement uses TRBV7-6 and TRBJ2-7, with TRBD1 matching 10 bases. This CDR3 contains 14 residues. Germline values: CDR1 SGHVS, CDR2 FNYEAQ. V lost 1 base to trimming and J lost 6 bases; unmatched junction nucleotides: 3. DNA for the CDR3: TGTGCCAGCAGCTTAGAGGGACAGGGGCGCGAGCAGTACTTC. Translated: CASSLEGQGREQYF.

There are many counts of this clonotype. In DNA form, the CDR3 reads TGTGCCAGCAGCTTAGAAAGGGGGACCTACGAGCAGTACTTC. It encodes CASSLERGTYEQYF. This rearrangement joins TRBV11-2 to TRBJ2-7; D possibly corresponds to TRBD1 (6 bases). The CDR3 spans 14 residues. The V gene lost 0 bases and the J gene lost 2 bases, with 8 bases spanning the gap. CDR1 is SGHAT, CDR2 FQNNGV, per germline.

This clonotype was seen a few times. V is TRBV7-9 and J is TRBJ1-2; D is unclear. V was trimmed by 3 bases and J by 3 bases, leaving 5 bases between them. Germline assignment: CDR1 SEHNR and CDR2 FQNEAQ (reference sequence). The length of the CDR3 is 12 residues. CDR3 loop: CASSFPYYGYTF. CDR3 coding DNA: TGTGCCAGCAGCTTTCCTTACTATGGCTACACCTTC.

This clonotype was recorded a few times. The chain joins TRBV6-1 to TRBJ1-1, with TRBD1 matching over 8 bases. J lost 4 bases, V lost 4 bases, and 8 bases had no gene match. Germline V gene data show CDR1 as MNHNS and CDR2 as SASEGT. The CDR3 covers 15 residues. The CDR3 loop reads CASSADRVGVTEAFF. For the CDR3, the DNA is TGTGCCAGCAGTGCGGACAGGGTGGGTGTCACTGAAGCTTTCTTT.

J is TRBJ2-7 and V is TRBV30, with D possibly being TRBD2 (6 bases). Germline V gene data show CDR1 as GTSNPN and CDR2 as SVGIG (reference sequence). This CDR3 contains 14 residues. V was trimmed by 2 bases and J by 3 bases, leaving 14 bases between them. The CDR3 is CAWSPDGGFYEQYF. CDR3 DNA: TGTGCCTGGAGTCCCGACGGGGGATTCTACGAGCAGTACTTC.

This chain uses TRBV19 with TRBJ2-7; perhaps TRBD2 as D (6 bases). Germline CDR1 is LNHDA and CDR2 is SQIVND (reference sequence). The CDR3 consists of 15 residues. Between the trimmed V and J ends, which lost 8 bases and 1 base, there was a span of 18 bases. The DNA for the CDR3 is TGTGCCAGTCTTGGAGAGACTAGGGGTTCCTACGAGCAGTACTTC. Its protein product is CASLGETRGSYEQYF.

The chain combines TRBV7-6 with TRBJ2-1; tentative D call: TRBD1 (6 bases). The V end lost 3 bases, the J end lost 5 bases, and 11 bases lay between the germline ends. Germline CDR1 reads SGHVS; CDR2 reads FNYEAQ. There are 14 residues in the CDR3. As DNA, the CDR3 is TGTGCCAGCAGCTTGGGGGCGGCAAACAATGAGCAGTTCTTC. Translation gives CASSLGAANNEQFF. The full variable domain, in which reference TRBV7-6 and TRBJ2-1 provide the parts outside the CDR3, is GAGVSQSPRYKVTKRGQDVALRCDPISGHVSLYWYRQALGQGPEFLTYFNYEAQQDKSGLPNDRFSAERPEGSISTLTIQRTEQRDSAMYRCASSLGAANNEQFFGPGTRLTVL.

The gene calls are TRBV6-2 or TRBV6-3 and TRBJ2-5; D might be TRBD2 (5 bases). Per germline, CDR1 MNHEY and CDR2 SVGEGT. V lost 0 bases, J lost 5 bases, and 13 bases lay in between. This CDR3 is 15 amino acids long. DNA for the CDR3: TGTGCCAGCAGTTACTCAAGAGGGTTATACGAGACCCAGTACTTC. This gives the protein CASSYSRGLYETQYF.

The V call is TRBV7-6, the J call TRBJ1-2; no definite D call. The CDR3 sequence is 15 residues long. CDR1 SGHVS and CDR2 FNYEAQ come from the germline V gene. V gave up 7 bases and J gave up 7 bases, with 22 bases separating them. The CDR3 DNA is TGTGCCAGCACCCCACACGAGGAGGGCTCTTCTGGCTACACCTTC. It specifies CASTPHEEGSSGYTF.

The V and J genes are TRBV7-9 and TRBJ1-6; 8 bases map to TRBD1. Germline V lookup: CDR1 SEHNR, CDR2 FQNEAQ (reference sequence). CDR3 length: 14 amino acids. The J segment lost 7 bases and the V segment lost 4 bases, leaving 3 bases of the junction unmatched. CDR3 sequence (DNA): TGTGCCAGCAGCTCCCAGGGGGCCAATTCACCCCTCCACTTT. Translated, it gives CASSSQGANSPLHF.

The J gene is TRBJ2-3, the V gene TRBV12-3 or TRBV12-4, with 9 bases fitting TRBD2. This CDR3 has 13 amino acids. Losses at the gene ends were 8 bases for V and 5 bases for J; bases not matched to a gene: 5. The DNA for the CDR3 is TGTGCCAGCTCCGCGGGGGGGGAAGATACGCAGTATTTT. Translating gives CASSAGGEDTQYF.

The chain carries TRBV24-1 and TRBJ1-5; D is perhaps TRBD1 (5 bases). The germline gives CDR1 KGHDR, CDR2 SFDVKD. The CDR3 extends over 16 amino acids. V was trimmed by 5 bases and J by 6 bases, leaving 19 bases between them. The CDR3 here is CATSGNDSPAGQPQHF. In DNA form, the CDR3 reads TGTGCCACCAGTGGTAATGACAGCCCAGCAGGTCAGCCCCAGCATTTT.

In DNA form, the CDR3 reads TGTGCCAGCAGCCAAGAACGAAGCCTAATCACCGGGGAGCTGTTTTTT. It is translated as CASSQERSLITGELFF. The rearrangement uses TRBV3-1 and TRBJ2-2, with D unclear. The CDR3 is 16 amino acids. The V end lost 0 bases, the J end lost 4 bases, and 12 bases lay between the germline ends. CDR1 and CDR2 from the germline V gene are LGHDT and YNNKEL (reference sequence).

There are a few counts of this clonotype. The chain links TRBV9 to TRBJ2-2; 8 bases match TRBD2. Germline assignment: CDR1 SGDLS and CDR2 YYNGEE. V dropped 4 bases and J dropped 6; count of bases not matched to a gene: 8. The CDR3 covers 15 residues. The CDR3 is CASSPQGSGAGELFF. As DNA, the CDR3 is TGTGCCAGCAGCCCTCAGGGTAGCGGGGCCGGGGAGCTGTTTTTT.

This clonotype was recorded many times. The gene calls are TRBV30 and TRBJ2-4; TRBD2 matches 9 bases. With 2 bases clipped from V and 6 bases from J, the junction kept 11 bases outside the gene matches. The CDR3 covers 16 residues. CDR1 and CDR2 from the germline V gene are GTSNPN and SVGIG (reference sequence). DNA of the CDR3: TGTGCCTGGAGTCCCTCGGGACTAGCTGCCCTAAACATTCAGTACTTC. This translates into CAWSPSGLAALNIQYF.

This clonotype came up many times. The CDR3 nucleotides read TGCGCCAGCAGCACCGGGACAGGTTCCTTTGACTATGGCTACACCTTC. This codes for CASSTGTGSFDYGYTF. This chain joins TRBV5-1 and TRBJ1-2, with 8 nucleotides matching TRBD1. Germline trimming cut 4 bases from V and 3 bases from J; bases unmatched to any gene: 11. The V gene's germline CDR1 is SGHRS and CDR2 YFSETQ. The CDR3 has 16 amino acids.

This chain connects TRBV20-1 to TRBJ2-1; 11 positions agree with TRBD2. This CDR3 comprises 14 residues. Germline trimming cut 2 bases from V and 8 bases from J; bases unmatched to any gene: 5. CDR1 and CDR2 from the germline V gene are DFQATT and SNEGSKA (reference sequence). CDR3: CSARLAGGRDEQFF. CDR3 coding DNA: TGCAGTGCTAGACTAGCGGGAGGTAGGGATGAGCAGTTCTTC.

V is TRBV20-1 and J is TRBJ2-1, with D perhaps TRBD1 or TRBD2 (5 bases each). Judging by the DNA end, TRBJ2-7 fits better; the J call may be wrong. The CDR3 covers 11 residues. Germline V gene lookup returns CDR1 DFQATT and CDR2 SNEGSKA (reference sequence). CDR3 in DNA: TGCAGTGCTAGAGTGGGGGATGAGCAGTACTTC. Its protein product is CSARVGDEQYF.

The chain links TRBV5-1 to TRBJ1-6; 9 nucleotides match TRBD1. Germline V gene sequence: CDR1 SGHRS, CDR2 YFSETQ. Trimming at V came to 0 bases and at J to 7 bases, leaving 5 bases not matched to a gene. This CDR3 is 16 amino acids long. The CDR3 sequence: CASSLGGQGSNSPLHF. The CDR3 region has the DNA TGCGCCAGCAGCTTGGGGGGACAGGGATCAAATTCACCCCTCCACTTT.

This chain connects TRBV12-3 or TRBV12-4 to TRBJ1-2, with a weak D call TRBD1 (5 bases). V was shortened by 8 bases and J by 7 bases, with 23 bases between the two germline ends. The CDR3 is 15 amino acids. The CDR3, as DNA: TGTGCCAGCGCGGAGAGGGGCGCCCGCCCCGGTGGCTACACCTTC. Its protein product is CASAERGARPGGYTF.